This T cell receptor (beta chain) was captured by sequencing in a study of blood T cells in healthy people across ages. Between the trimmed V and J ends, which lost 5 bases and 4 bases, there was a span of 15 bases. The CDR3 covers 15 residues. Germline CDR1 and CDR2: SGHTA and FQGNSA. The second PCR ran about 6 to 11 cycles with a sample-barcoded 5' primer and J-beta primers. CDR3-containing paired-end reads numbering at least 2.5 million came from each sample. MiXCR was run by TCRdb on the 5' RACE reads, yielding one entry per CDR3 protein. The table shows 1.5 million to 2 million distinct CDR3 sequences, with roughly 52% occurring only once. Each donor supplied around 9.6 milliliters of peripheral blood.

This TCR derives from a woman aged 40 to 50 in good health. The V call is TRBV7-2, the J call TRBJ2-1, with D perhaps TRBD2 (5 bases). The specimen was blood. The CDR3 loop is CASSQSGLIYNEQFF. The CDR3 bases are TGTGCCAGCAGCCAATCCGGACTGATATACAATGAGCAGTTCTTC.